The 17 T cell receptor beta chains in this list originate from one sample, sequenced in a study of T cells after posttransplantation cyclophosphamide. Control samples came 1 year after myeloablative marrow transplants with methotrexate plus calcineurin inhibitor. Profiled with immunoSEQ multiplex PCR; TCRdb holds only in-frame clones, not every one. The sample carries approximately 19,000 clones, over 75% recorded once. The sample was PBMCs, taken just over 350 days after allogeneic stem cell transplant with calcineurin inhibitor and methotrexate. The receptors derive from a female patient aged 30 to 40 who received an allogeneic stem cell transplant from an unrelated donor, was CMV-positive, and had acute and chronic GVHD. The T cells may partly be graft donor cells.

The rearrangement links TRBV7-8 to TRBJ2-5; 12 bases match TRBD2. CDR3 length equals 15 residues. Germline-derived CDR1 and CDR2 are SGHVS and FQNEAQ. With 5 bases clipped from V and 5 bases from J, the junction kept 6 bases outside the gene matches. Here the CDR3 DNA reads TGTGCCAGCAGCCCTGGACTAGCGGGATGGGAGACCCAGTACTTC. Protein product: CASSPGLAGWETQYF.

The chain recombines TRBV10-3 with TRBJ2-3; weak D call: TRBD2 (6 bases). Germline V gene lookup returns CDR1 ENHRY and CDR2 SYGVKD. V lost 10 bases to trimming and J lost 0 bases, with 11 bases between them. This CDR3 comprises 13 residues. The CDR3 DNA is TGTGCCAGCACAAGCGGGAGCACAGATACGCAGTATTTT. It codes for CASTSGSTDTQYF.

This sequence joins TRBV27 and TRBJ2-3; unclear D gene. Per germline, CDR1 MNHEY and CDR2 SMNVEV (reference sequence). The CDR3 runs 16 residues. The V end lost 6 bases, the J end lost 0 bases, and 16 bases lay between the germline ends. In DNA, the CDR3 is TGTGCCAGCAGCTCCATAGGCGGAACTAGCACAGATACGCAGTATTTT. Amino acid sequence: CASSSIGGTSTDTQYF.

The V call is TRBV7-3, the J call TRBJ2-3, with 8 positions matching TRBD1. Germline CDR1 reads SGHTA; CDR2 reads FQGTGA. The CDR3 loop spans 13 amino acids. J was trimmed by 4 bases and V by 4 bases; bases with no gene match: 1. The CDR3 DNA reads TGTGCCAGCAGCTCACAGGGGGCAGATACGCAGTATTTT. This sequence encodes CASSSQGADTQYF.

The chain carries TRBV7-9 and TRBJ2-3, with 14 bases identical to TRBD2. With V trimmed by 1 base and J by 8 bases, 14 bases remained unmatched. The CDR3 contains 19 residues. Germline V gene sequence: CDR1 SEHNR, CDR2 FQNEAQ (reference sequence). CDR3 protein: CASSLGLAGGQLLKGTQYF. Here the CDR3 DNA reads TGTGCCAGCAGCTTAGGACTAGCGGGAGGGCAACTCTTGAAGGGTACGCAGTATTTT. Complete variable domain (other parts from reference TRBV7-9 and TRBJ2-3): DTGVSQNPRHKITKRGQNVTFRCDPISEHNRLYWYRQTLGQGPEFLTYFQNEAQLEKSRLLSDRFSAERPKGSFSTLEIQRTEQGDSAMYLCASSLGLAGGQLLKGTQYFGPGTRLTVL.

The gene calls are TRBV29-1 and TRBJ1-5; the D gene is possibly TRBD1 (5 bases). This CDR3 has 14 amino acids. CDR1 and CDR2 (germline): SQVTM, ANQGSEA. V shed 1 base and J shed 0 bases, with 7 bases lying between them. CDR3 sequence: CSVEVGDSNQPQHF. The CDR3 DNA reads as TGCAGCGTTGAAGTAGGGGATAGCAATCAGCCCCAGCATTTT. Filled out from reference TRBV29-1 and TRBJ1-5, the complete variable domain reads SAVISQKPSRDICQRGTSLTIQCQVDSQVTMMFWYRQQPGQSLTLIATANQGSEATYESGFVIDKFPISRPNLTFSTLTVSNMSPEDSSIYLCSVEVGDSNQPQHFGDGTRLSIL.

This chain connects TRBV6-5 to TRBJ2-7, with a possible D match to TRBD2 (6 bases). CDR1 and CDR2 from the germline V gene are MNHEY and SVGAGI. The CDR3 extends over 12 amino acids. The V gene lost 5 bases and the J gene lost 3 bases, with 8 bases spanning the gap. The CDR3 reads CASSPEGYEQYF. DNA of the CDR3: TGTGCCAGCAGTCCGGAGGGCTACGAGCAGTACTTC.

The chain links TRBV14 to TRBJ2-2; the D gene is possibly TRBD2 (6 bases). The CDR3 length is 17 residues. The germline gives CDR1 SGHDN, CDR2 FVKESK. V dropped 2 bases and J dropped 3 bases, with 16 bases sitting between them. The DNA of the CDR3 is TGTGCCAGCAGCCAATTTCATTCGACTAGGGACACCGGGGAGCTGTTTTTT. Translated: CASSQFHSTRDTGELFF.

The chain joins TRBV19 to TRBJ1-6, with D possibly TRBD1 on 5 matching bases. This CDR3 has 15 amino acids. Germline V lookup: CDR1 LNHDA, CDR2 SQIVND (reference sequence). Trimming took 3 bases from V and 5 from J, leaving 11 bases between them. The CDR3 spells CASSIPGRDNSPLHF. In DNA, the CDR3 is TGTGCCAGTAGTATTCCCGGCAGGGATAATTCACCCCTCCACTTT.

This sequence joins TRBV15 and TRBJ2-7, with a tentative D call TRBD2 (6 bases). V was pared by 0 bases and J by 9 bases, with 12 bases between. This CDR3 spans 13 amino acids. The V gene's germline CDR1 is LNHNV and CDR2 YYDKDF (reference sequence). Here the CDR3 reads CATSRETGLGQYF. CDR3 nucleotides: TGTGCCACCAGCAGAGAAACGGGACTGGGGCAGTACTTC.

The chain employs TRBV7-6 and TRBJ1-5, with 7 bases aligning to TRBD1. This CDR3 contains 14 residues. Germline V gene data show CDR1 as SGHVS and CDR2 as FNYEAQ. V lost 1 base to trimming and J lost 7 bases; unmatched junction nucleotides: 4. This chain's CDR3 is CASSLEQGDQPQHF. The CDR3 bases are TGTGCCAGCAGCTTAGAGCAGGGGGACCAGCCCCAGCATTTT.

The chain uses TRBV7-8 and TRBJ1-1; 8 nucleotides line up with TRBD1. This CDR3 has 14 residues. CDR1 is SGHVS, CDR2 FQNEAQ, per germline. With V trimmed by 5 bases and J by 1 base, 3 bases remained unmatched. The CDR3: CASSLGTGNTEAFF. For the CDR3, the DNA is TGTGCCAGCAGCCTGGGGACAGGGAACACTGAAGCTTTCTTT.

The V gene is TRBV4-3, the J gene TRBJ2-3; weak D call: TRBD2 (6 bases). V dropped 0 bases and J dropped 0 bases, with 7 bases sitting between them. Per germline, CDR1 LGHNA and CDR2 YSLEER. There are 15 residues in the CDR3. DNA for the CDR3: TGCGCCAGCAGCCAAGATCGGGGGAGCACAGATACGCAGTATTTT. Translation gives CASSQDRGSTDTQYF.

This sequence joins TRBV6-1 and TRBJ2-7; weak D call: TRBD2 (5 bases). This CDR3 region has 12 residues. Trimming pared 4 bases from V and 6 bases from J, leaving 10 bases between. The germline V gene encodes CDR1 MNHNS and CDR2 SASEGT. CDR3 sequence (DNA): TGTGCCAGCAGTGTTTGGGGAGCCGAGCAGTACGTC. The encoded protein is CASSVWGAEQYV.

The chain recombines TRBV5-1 with TRBJ1-2; D is unresolved. The V end lost 6 bases, the J end lost 8 bases, and 23 bases lay between the germline ends. Germline V gene data show CDR1 as SGHRS and CDR2 as YFSETQ. This CDR3 spans 15 amino acids. The CDR3 bases are TGCGCCAGCACCATCGATCCGACTTACCCGGGAGGCTACACCTTC. Its translation: CASTIDPTYPGGYTF.

J is TRBJ2-1 and V is TRBV29-1, with a tentative D call TRBD2 (5 bases). V was clipped by 4 bases and J by 0 bases, with 10 bases between them. In germline, CDR1 is SQVTM, CDR2 ANQGSEA. The CDR3 consists of 14 residues. CDR3 sequence (DNA): TGCAGCGTTGTCTCGGGGTTCTCCTACAATGAGCAGTTCTTC. Translated, it gives CSVVSGFSYNEQFF.

This chain uses TRBV10-3 with TRBJ2-3; D might be TRBD2 (7 bases). Trimming shortened V by 4 bases and J by 4 bases, and 24 bases separated the two germline ends. The CDR3 has 18 amino acids. CDR1 and CDR2 from the germline V gene are ENHRY and SYGVKD. As DNA, the CDR3 is TGTGCCATCAGTGCACGGGGGGCGCCAGGGACGCAGGCAGATACGCAGTATTTT. Translated: CAISARGAPGTQADTQYF.